These T cell receptor beta chains were read from a single sample in a study of Graves' ophthalmopathy and Graves' hyperthyroidism. TCRdb independently ran MiXCR on the multiplex PCR reads; one entry per CDR3 protein. The sample comprises roughly 500,000 distinct CDR3 sequences, approximately 15% of which are singletons, and over 7.5% rests with the top ten. Specimen: blood. These receptors originate from a woman aged 25 to 39 with Graves' ophthalmopathy. Each CDR3 is given with its conserved first and last residue. D genes are given only for firm matches. Rows give clone size only sometimes, using once, few, many, or a class for an expanded clone.

v_gene,j_gene,abundance,d_gene,CDR3nt,CDR3aa
TRBV19,TRBJ1-6,few,.,TGTGCCAGTAGTATTGGGAAGAATTCACCCCTCCACTTT,CASSIGKNSPLHF
TRBV27,TRBJ2-7,many,.,TGTGCCAGCAGTTTACCTAGGGACGGCCCCTACGAGCAGTACTTC,CASSLPRDGPYEQYF
TRBV6-1,TRBJ2-7,many,.,TGTGCCAGCAGTGTGTCATACTCCTACGAGCAGTACTTC,CASSVSYSYEQYF
TRBV29-1,TRBJ1-1,.,.,TGCAGCACCCGGGAAGGGGCCGGGGCTGAAGCTTTCTTT,CSTREGAGAEAFF
TRBV6-5,TRBJ1-1,many,.,TGTGCCAGCAGAAGTGACAGTCACACTGAAGCTTTCTTT,CASRSDSHTEAFF
TRBV7-3,TRBJ1-6,many,TRBD1,TGTGCCAGCAGCTTGGGACAGGGATCATCTTCTTCACCCCTCCACTTT,CASSLGQGSSSSPLHF
TRBV19,TRBJ1-1,.,.,TGTGCCAGTAGTCCTTATTTCGGGCCCCGGGGGACAACTGAAGCTTTCTTT,CASSPYFGPRGTTEAFF
TRBV6-1,TRBJ1-1,many,.,TGTGCCAGCAGTGAAGAAAGGGCTCAGGGGCTCACTGAAGCTTTCTTT,CASSEERAQGLTEAFF
TRBV2,TRBJ1-2,many,TRBD1,TGTGCCAGCAGTGAAAGGAGGGGGCCCGCTAACTATGGCTACACCTTC,CASSERRGPANYGYTF
TRBV20-1,TRBJ2-5,many,TRBD1,TGCAGTGCTACTATAGGGGGCCGGGAGACCCAGTACTTC,CSATIGGRETQYF
TRBV9,TRBJ1-1,.,.,TGTGCCAGCAGCGTAGATGGGGAAAACACTGAAGCTTTCTTT,CASSVDGENTEAFF
TRBV6-4,TRBJ1-2,many,.,TGTGCTATCCAGTCAACTAACTATGGCTACACCTTC,CAIQSTNYGYTF
TRBV12-3/TRBV12-4,TRBJ1-5,many,.,TGTGCCAGCAGTTTAGGGCAGATTTATAGCAATCAGCCCCAGCATTTT,CASSLGQIYSNQPQHF
TRBV20-1,TRBJ2-5,many,.,TGCAGTGCTACCTCCCCCTCAACCCAGTACTTC,CSATSPSTQYF
TRBV6-1,TRBJ2-3,few,.,TGTGCCAGCGTGAGGGGTGGCACAGATACGCAGTATTTT,CASVRGGTDTQYF
TRBV19,TRBJ2-5,few,TRBD2,TGTGCCAGTAGCGATCTCGGGGGGGCGCGAGAGACCCAGTACTTC,CASSDLGGARETQYF
TRBV29-1,TRBJ2-5,many,TRBD1,TGCAGCCTCTTGACAGGGGATGGTGAGACCCAGTACTTC,CSLLTGDGETQYF
TRBV28,TRBJ1-1,.,.,TGTGCCAGCAGTCAGGTATTCGGGGACACTGAAGCTTTCTTT,CASSQVFGDTEAFF
TRBV5-1,TRBJ2-5,.,.,TGCGCCAGCAGCGGTGGGAGGCTTGGAGAGACCCAGTACTTC,CASSGGRLGETQYF
TRBV6-1,TRBJ2-5,many,.,TGTGCCAGCAGGGGCCCCGTTAGGGGACAGACCCAGTACTTC,CASRGPVRGQTQYF
TRBV9,TRBJ2-7,many,.,TGTGCCAGCAGCGTAGCTCCGGACGGGGTAGGTGAGCAGTACTTC,CASSVAPDGVGEQYF